This T cell receptor (beta chain) was profiled in a study of cytomegalovirus exposure and HLA in healthy donors. General study findings and limits: Associated with cytomegalovirus, according to the listing, were 164 TCR beta chains. Sequencing likely caused a cluster of highly shared sequence variants. As immune exposure information, only CMV serostatus was available. A later analysis showed HLA-associated TCR beta chains outstripping equally common others in clonal expansion.

Worth noting for this clone: What it binds is unknown.

The V and J ends lost 6 bases and 6 bases respectively, with 21 bases between them. Per germline, CDR1 MNHEY and CDR2 SVGAGI. The CDR3 is made up of 16 amino acids. The study ran its PCR with 60 Vbeta and 13 Jbeta primers. Assay: immunoSEQ multiplex PCR; the TCRdb copy retains only in-frame clones and omits some. The sample contains 140,000 or so clones, 88% of which appear only once. Sequencing used PBMCs. The source of this sequence is a woman in her forties in good health and CMV-seronegative. This sequence joins TRBV6-5 and TRBJ1-5; D may be TRBD1 (5 bases). The CDR3 reads CASSYRLGTGRQPQHF. In DNA, the CDR3 is TGTGCCAGCAGCTACCGTCTAGGAACAGGACGTCAGCCCCAGCATTTT.